This TCR beta chain was captured by sequencing in a study of blood T cell repertoires in COVID-19. Looking at the study overall: Spain, Italy and the United States supplied samples that represented acute and convalescent COVID-19. T cells, B-cell-depleted T cells, or PBMCs provided the cDNA or gDNA that served as material.

Original analysis: Amplification of reference gene primers provided the estimated nucleated cell counts. The protocol was immunoSEQ multiplex PCR, while the TCRdb copy is restricted to in-frame clones and leaves out a portion. V and J calls and clone size are as listed in that table; D and trimming were resolved from the DNA. The sample carries 95,000 to 130,000 clones, 70% to 85% recorded once. CDR3 length equals 13 residues. Per the germline V gene, CDR1 is MDHEN and CDR2 is SYDVKM. The V and J ends lost 11 bases and 0 bases respectively, with 14 bases between them. This clonotype was obtained from a man in his sixties or seventies with active or convalescent COVID-19. Material: peripheral blood. This chain uses TRBV28 with TRBJ2-7; tentatively, D is TRBD1 (5 bases). DNA of the CDR3: TGTGCCTCGACAGTACCTACCTCCTACGAGCAGTACTTC. Amino acid sequence: CASTVPTSYEQYF.